The rows below give T cell receptor beta chains drawn from one sample of a study of blood T cell repertoires in COVID-19. Only in-frame clones appear in the TCRdb table, and some are missing; sequencing was by immunoSEQ multiplex PCR. The sample has 70,000 to 90,000 clones, 65% to 90% seen once. Specimen: peripheral blood. The receptors derive from a man aged 45-60 years with COVID-19, enrolled during active disease. Each CDR3 is given with its conserved first and last residue. The D gene is left open where the match is weak.

d_gene	v_gene	len	CDR3aa
TRBD2	TRBV14	16	CASSPFAGGPIETQYF
TRBD1	TRBV2	16	CASELTRQGSETEAFF
TRBD1	TRBV3-1/TRBV3-2	15	CASSQVDRVGYEQYF
TRBD1	TRBV30	14	CAWGGQNSGNTIYF
TRBD2	TRBV30	14	CAWAGLAVTGELFF
TRBD1	TRBV28	15	CASSFPGQENEKLFF
.	TRBV24-1	14	CATGVKGPLNEQYF
.	TRBV4-1	16	CASSQGRASVQETQYF
TRBD1	TRBV6-2/TRBV6-3	14	CASSYRTGQTEAFF
TRBD2	TRBV5-5	16	CASSFRTSGITDTQYF
.	TRBV28	15	CASSLSGRLDYEQYF
.	TRBV18	14	CASSPANSNQPQHF
.	TRBV7-2	16	CASSLGSGLSNQPQHF
TRBD2	TRBV7-9	14	CASRVGGYEETQYF
.	TRBV18	12	CASSLTNTEAFF
.	TRBV6-5	11	CASSSGQGYTF
.	TRBV27	14	CASQPGVERQPQHF
TRBD2	TRBV27	16	CASRDLAGGVGETQYF
TRBD2	TRBV4-3	19	CASSQDPAGGPSYTGELFF
TRBD2	TRBV4-3	15	CASSQGAGAGNEQFF
.	TRBV21-1	16	CASSKGLAEAYNEQFF
.	TRBV30	12	CAWSDTGYEQFF
TRBD1	TRBV4-3	16	CASSQETGIFNSPLHF
.	TRBV19	14	CASTPFLSGNTIYF
.	TRBV25-1	18	CASSELKPKPGGNSPLHF
TRBD1	TRBV5-4	15	CASSPRTGRSTEAFF
.	TRBV5-1	14	CASSLVPGNQPQHF
.	TRBV9	15	CASSVTPDSNQPQHF
TRBD1	TRBV15	18	CATSRDTNTGTGVQPQHF